This entry lists 10 T cell receptor beta chains sequenced from one sample in a study of blood T cell repertoires in COVID-19. Profiling relied on immunoSEQ multiplex PCR, and the TCRdb table lists in-frame clones only, not all of them. This table holds about 110,000 clones, roughly 88% found once. Input material: peripheral blood. The receptors originated from a woman aged 45-60 years with active or convalescent COVID-19.

The chain couples TRBV7-2 to TRBJ2-1; D is unresolved. The germline gives CDR1 SGHTA, CDR2 FQGNSA. V was clipped by 1 base and J by 2 bases, with 9 bases between them. There are 15 residues in the CDR3. The CDR3 DNA is TGTGCCAGCAGCTTAGACCACGGAGCCTACAATGAGCAGTTCTTC. Its translation: CASSLDHGAYNEQFF.

The chain is built from TRBV24-1 and TRBJ2-1; a possible D gene is TRBD1 (7 bases). The CDR3 sequence is 14 residues long. The germline gives CDR1 KGHDR, CDR2 SFDVKD. V was pared by 4 bases and J by 10 bases, with 16 bases between. CDR3 amino acids: CATSEPGGTAEQFF. CDR3 bases: TGTGCCACCAGTGAGCCCGGAGGGACAGCCGAGCAGTTCTTC.

This chain joins TRBV27 and TRBJ1-5; no clear D gene. Trimming removed 3 bases from V and 0 bases from J, with 9 bases in between. The germline V gene encodes CDR1 MNHEY and CDR2 SMNVEV (reference sequence). The CDR3 is made up of 15 amino acids. Written as DNA, the CDR3 is TGTGCCAGCAGTTTTAGTGACAATAGCAATCAGCCCCAGCATTTT. Translating it yields CASSFSDNSNQPQHF.

V and J are TRBV18 and TRBJ1-4, with D possibly TRBD1 on 5 matching bases. This CDR3 spans 16 amino acids. Trimming stripped 6 bases from V and 0 bases from J, with 14 bases between. The germline V gene has CDR1 KGHSH and CDR2 LQKENI. This CDR3 reads CASSRGAPTTNEKLFF. The CDR3 DNA reads TGTGCCAGCTCTAGGGGCGCGCCCACAACTAATGAAAAACTGTTTTTT. Full variable domain (outside the CDR3, taken from reference TRBV18 and TRBJ1-4): NAGVMQNPRHLVRRRGQEARLRCSPMKGHSHVYWYRQLPEEGLKFMVYLQKENIIDESGMPKERFSAEFPKEGPSILRIQQVVRGDSAAYFCASSRGAPTTNEKLFFGSGTQLSVL.

The V gene is TRBV5-1, the J gene TRBJ1-1; 9 bases agree with TRBD1. The germline CDR1 and CDR2 sequences are SGHRS and YFSETQ. V was pared by 0 bases and J by 0 bases, with 12 bases of the junction left unmatched. The CDR3 is made up of 19 amino acids. The CDR3 DNA is TGCGCCAGCAGCTTGGCCAGTTGGACAGGGGTTGGGATGAACACTGAAGCTTTCTTT. The encoded protein is CASSLASWTGVGMNTEAFF. Full variable domain (remainder filled in from reference TRBV5-1 and TRBJ1-1): KAGVTQTPRYLIKTRGQQVTLSCSPISGHRSVSWYQQTPGQGLQFLFEYFSETQRNKGNFPGRFSGRQFSNSRSEMNVSTLELGDSALYLCASSLASWTGVGMNTEAFFGQGTRLTVV.

This chain uses TRBV7-3 with TRBJ2-7; D might be TRBD2 (6 bases). This CDR3 region has 15 residues. Germline lookup yields CDR1 SGHTA and CDR2 FQGTGA. V was cut by 10 bases and J by 12 bases, with 31 bases left in between. CDR3: CATTSLGLVTESMYF. DNA for the CDR3: TGTGCCACAACTTCACTGGGACTGGTCACCGAGAGCATGTACTTC.

The V and J genes are TRBV6-1 and TRBJ2-5, with D possibly being TRBD2 (6 bases). The V gene lost 0 bases and the J gene lost 5 bases, with 13 bases spanning the gap. Germline CDR1 MNHNS, CDR2 SASEGT. The length of the CDR3 is 15 residues. This chain's CDR3 is CASSEALGSAETQYF. The DNA of the CDR3 is TGTGCCAGCAGTGAAGCGCTCGGGAGCGCTGAGACCCAGTACTTC.

This chain uses TRBV11-2 with TRBJ2-6; D possibly corresponds to TRBD1 (6 bases). The CDR3 sequence is 15 residues long. Trimming removed 5 bases at V and 4 bases at J, with 12 bases between. Germline-derived CDR1 and CDR2 are SGHAT and FQNNGV. DNA of the CDR3: TGTGCCAGCAGCAAGCAGGGGACCGGGGCCAACGTCCTGACTTTC. Protein product: CASSKQGTGANVLTF.

This chain joins TRBV11-2 and TRBJ1-1; possible D gene TRBD1, 5 bases. This CDR3 has 16 residues. CDR1 is SGHAT, CDR2 FQNNGV, per germline. V lost 5 bases and J 0 bases, leaving 16 bases between the germline ends. The CDR3 here is CASSLRQSPMNTEAFF. CDR3 DNA: TGTGCCAGCAGCCTAAGACAGAGCCCAATGAACACTGAAGCTTTCTTT. Drawing the rest from reference TRBV11-2 and TRBJ1-1, the complete variable domain is EAGVAQSPRYKIIEKRQSVAFWCNPISGHATLYWYQQILGQGPKLLIQFQNNGVVDDSQLPKDRFSAERLKGVDSTLKIQPAKLEDSAVYLCASSLRQSPMNTEAFFGQGTRLTVV.

This rearrangement joins TRBV9 to TRBJ2-5; 9 nucleotides line up with TRBD1. This CDR3 is 14 amino acids long. The germline CDR1 and CDR2 sequences are SGDLS and YYNGEE. V lost 0 bases and J lost 5; bases outside the gene matches: 2. CDR3 residues: CASSVDRGQETQYF. CDR3 nucleotides: TGTGCCAGCAGCGTAGACAGGGGGCAGGAGACCCAGTACTTC.